This paragraph reports one T cell receptor (beta chain). Its antigen is still unknown. The sample is drawn from a study of cytomegalovirus exposure and HLA in healthy donors. As for the study in general: Earlier work reported approximately 110 million unique TCR beta sequences from approximately 180 million T cells. Overall study findings and caveats: Later analysis placed DRB1 highest and HLA-C lowest in TCR association rates, which differed by HLA locus. A later analysis reportedly identified an Asian-associated ancestry cluster as carrying fewer N-insertions than the approximately 640-donor mean.

This CDR3 is 14 amino acids long. Trimming left V 3 bases short and J 3 bases short, with 14 bases between. From germline, CDR1 is GTSNPN and CDR2 SVGIG (reference sequence). PCR was performed using 60 Vbeta and 13 Jbeta primers. Using immunoSEQ multiplex PCR, the repertoire was profiled, and TCRdb retains in-frame clones only, with some absent. The sample's table shows 100,000 to 150,000 clones. The chain joins TRBV30 to TRBJ1-2; D may be TRBD1 (6 bases). The sequencing input was PBMCs. This sequence originates from a man younger than 30 in good health and CMV-seronegative. This CDR3 is CAWSIGGLDYGYTF. The CDR3 nucleotides are TGTGCCTGGAGCATCGGGGGGCTCGACTATGGCTACACCTTC. Together with reference TRBV30 and TRBJ1-2, the CDR3 gives the full variable domain: SQTIHQWPATLVQPVGSPLSLECTVEGTSNPNLYWYRQAAGRGLQLLFYSVGIGQISSEVPQNLSASRPQDRQFILSSKKLLLSDSGFYLCAWSIGGLDYGYTFGSGTRLTVV.